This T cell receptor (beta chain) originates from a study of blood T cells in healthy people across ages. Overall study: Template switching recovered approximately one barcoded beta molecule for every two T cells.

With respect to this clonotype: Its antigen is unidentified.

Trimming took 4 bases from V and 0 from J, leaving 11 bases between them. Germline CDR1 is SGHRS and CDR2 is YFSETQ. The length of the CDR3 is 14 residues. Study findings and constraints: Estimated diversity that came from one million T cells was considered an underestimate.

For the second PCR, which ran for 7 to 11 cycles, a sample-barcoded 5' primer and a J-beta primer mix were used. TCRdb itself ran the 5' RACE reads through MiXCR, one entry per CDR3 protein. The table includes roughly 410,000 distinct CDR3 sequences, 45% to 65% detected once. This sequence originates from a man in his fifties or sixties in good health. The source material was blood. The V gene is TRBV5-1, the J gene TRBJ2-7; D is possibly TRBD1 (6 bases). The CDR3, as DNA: TGCGCCAGCAGCCCCGGGGACACCTCCTACGAGCAGTACTTC. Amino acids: CASSPGDTSYEQYF.